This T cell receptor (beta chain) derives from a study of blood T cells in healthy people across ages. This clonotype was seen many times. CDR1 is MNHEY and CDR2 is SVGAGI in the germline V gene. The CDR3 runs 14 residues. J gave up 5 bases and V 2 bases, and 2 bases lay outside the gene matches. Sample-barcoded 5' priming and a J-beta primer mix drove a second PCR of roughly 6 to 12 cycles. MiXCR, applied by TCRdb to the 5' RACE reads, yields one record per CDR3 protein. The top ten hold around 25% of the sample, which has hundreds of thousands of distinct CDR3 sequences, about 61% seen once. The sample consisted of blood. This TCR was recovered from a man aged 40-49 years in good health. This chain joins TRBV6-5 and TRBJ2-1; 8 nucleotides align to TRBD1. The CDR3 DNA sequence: TGTGCCAGCAGTTACAGGACAGGGAACAATGAGCAGTTCTTC. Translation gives CASSYRTGNNEQFF.